One T cell receptor (beta chain) is described in this entry. Survey-level TCR beta sequencing used the immunoSEQ assay. The repertoire was sequenced with immunoSEQ multiplex PCR; TCRdb's copy has only in-frame clones and lacks some. Of about 68,000 clones listed, 80% to 95% are singletons. In germline, CDR1 is SGHRS, CDR2 YFSETQ. The CDR3 extends over 17 amino acids. V lost 3 bases and J lost 2; bases outside the gene matches: 4. V is TRBV5-1 and J is TRBJ2-1, with 14 bases aligning to TRBD2. The source material was PBMCs. The receptor was isolated from a man in his forties or fifties with rheumatoid arthritis. In nucleotides, the CDR3 is TGCGCCAGCAGCTCGGGACTAGCGGGGGCTCCCTACAATGAGCAGTTCTTC. It specifies CASSSGLAGAPYNEQFF.